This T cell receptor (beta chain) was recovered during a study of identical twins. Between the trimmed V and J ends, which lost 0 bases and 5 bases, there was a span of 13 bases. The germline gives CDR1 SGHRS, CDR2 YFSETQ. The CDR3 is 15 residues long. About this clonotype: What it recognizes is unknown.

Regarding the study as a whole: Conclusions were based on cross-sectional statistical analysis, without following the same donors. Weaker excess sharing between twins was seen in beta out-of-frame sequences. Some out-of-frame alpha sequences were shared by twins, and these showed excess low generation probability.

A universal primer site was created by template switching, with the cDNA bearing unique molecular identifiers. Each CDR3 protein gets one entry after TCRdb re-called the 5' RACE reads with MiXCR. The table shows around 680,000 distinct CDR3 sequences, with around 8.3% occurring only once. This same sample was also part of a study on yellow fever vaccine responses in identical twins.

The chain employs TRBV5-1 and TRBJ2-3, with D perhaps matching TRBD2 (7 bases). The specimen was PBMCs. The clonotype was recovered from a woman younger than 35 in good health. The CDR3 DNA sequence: TGCGCCAGCAGCTTGGAGGGGGGGCAAGGAGATACGCAGTATTTT. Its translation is CASSLEGGQGDTQYF.